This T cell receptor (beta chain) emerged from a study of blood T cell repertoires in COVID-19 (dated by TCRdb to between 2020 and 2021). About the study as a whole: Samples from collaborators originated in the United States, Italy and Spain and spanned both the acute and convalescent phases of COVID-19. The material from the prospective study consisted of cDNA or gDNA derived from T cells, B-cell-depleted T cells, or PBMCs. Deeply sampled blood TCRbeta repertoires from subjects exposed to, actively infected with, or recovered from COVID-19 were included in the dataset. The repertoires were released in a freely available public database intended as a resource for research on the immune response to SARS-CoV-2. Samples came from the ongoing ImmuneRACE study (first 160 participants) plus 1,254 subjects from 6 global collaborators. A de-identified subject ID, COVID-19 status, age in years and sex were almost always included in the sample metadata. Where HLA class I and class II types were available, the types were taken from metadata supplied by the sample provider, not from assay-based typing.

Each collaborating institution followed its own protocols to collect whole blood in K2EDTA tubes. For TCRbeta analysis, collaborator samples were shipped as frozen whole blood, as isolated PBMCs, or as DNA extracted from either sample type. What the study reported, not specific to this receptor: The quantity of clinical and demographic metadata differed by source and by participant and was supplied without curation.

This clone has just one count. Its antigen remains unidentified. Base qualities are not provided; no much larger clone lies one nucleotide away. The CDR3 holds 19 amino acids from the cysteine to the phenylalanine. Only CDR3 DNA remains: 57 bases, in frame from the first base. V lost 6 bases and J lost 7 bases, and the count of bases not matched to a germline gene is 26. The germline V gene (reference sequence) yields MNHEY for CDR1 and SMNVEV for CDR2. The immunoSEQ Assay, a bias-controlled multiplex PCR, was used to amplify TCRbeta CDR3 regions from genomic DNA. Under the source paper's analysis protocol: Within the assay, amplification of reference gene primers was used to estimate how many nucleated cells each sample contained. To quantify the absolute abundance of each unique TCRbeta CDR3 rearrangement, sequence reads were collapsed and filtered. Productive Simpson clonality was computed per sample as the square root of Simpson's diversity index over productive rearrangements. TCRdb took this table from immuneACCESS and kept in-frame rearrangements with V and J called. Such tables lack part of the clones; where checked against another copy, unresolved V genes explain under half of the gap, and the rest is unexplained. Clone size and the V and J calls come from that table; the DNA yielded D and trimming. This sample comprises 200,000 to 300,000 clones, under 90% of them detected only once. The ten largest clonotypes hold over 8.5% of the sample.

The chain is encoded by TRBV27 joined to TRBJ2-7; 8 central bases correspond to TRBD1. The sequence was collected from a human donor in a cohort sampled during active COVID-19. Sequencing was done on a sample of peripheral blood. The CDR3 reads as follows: CASSRGMGHTLRGTGEQYF. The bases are TGTGCCAGCAGCCGCGGGATGGGGCACACTCTCCGGGGGACAGGAGAGCAGTACTTC.